Many counts were recorded for the clone carrying this TCR beta chain. Its antigen is not identified. TCRbeta library preparation incorporated unique molecular identifiers. In TCRdb, the PCR reads were re-called with MiXCR into one record per CDR3 protein. The sample carries 200,000 to 250,000 distinct CDR3 sequences, approximately 6.9% recorded once. The source of the sample is a study of T-cell reconstitution after alpha-beta-depleted transplantation in children. Points from the study as a whole: After transplant, at about two months, alpha-beta T cells were reportedly derived from several hundred expanded graft clones. Among T cells one year after transplant, newly produced cells accounted for most counts and diversity.

Germline V gene lookup returns CDR1 MDHEN and CDR2 SYDVKM. The CDR3 loop spans 17 amino acids. Trimming pared 1 base from V and 5 bases from J, leaving 17 bases between. The chain uses TRBV28 and TRBJ2-2; D is undetermined. The sample was PBMCs, taken before TCRalphabeta/CD19-depleted stem cell transplant. The sequence was obtained from a boy aged 2 to 10 with acute lymphoblastic leukemia, due to receive a stem cell transplant. The DNA of the CDR3 is TGTGCCAGCAGTTTATTAACCCCCATTAGCTCTACCGGGGAGCTGTTTTTT. Its translation: CASSLLTPISSTGELFF.